A single sample is the source of the 29 T cell receptor beta chains below, sequenced in a study of OX40 agonist ivuxolimab in advanced cancers. This table comes from immunoSEQ multiplex PCR, and its TCRdb copy is limited to in-frame clones, with some not included. The table has about 93,000 clones, about 91% seen once; the top ten hold 2% to 3%. The input for sequencing was CD4+ or CD8+ T cells sorted from blood, taken in a trial of the OX40 agonist ivuxolimab. These receptors were taken from an adult with an advanced solid tumor such as melanoma, head and neck, liver or kidney cancer.

This sequence joins TRBV7-8 and TRBJ2-7; no clear D gene. The length of the CDR3 is 13 residues. Germline CDR1 reads SGHVS; CDR2 reads FQNEAQ. V lost 3 bases to trimming and J lost 1 base, with 7 bases between them. The CDR3 is CASSFSGSYEQYF. DNA for the CDR3: TGTGCCAGCAGCTTTTCAGGTTCCTACGAGCAGTACTTC.

The chain is built from TRBV9 and TRBJ2-1; 9 bases fit TRBD1. After removal of 0 bases from V and 6 bases from J, the junction contained 4 bases not matched to a gene. Germline V gene sequence: CDR1 SGDLS, CDR2 YYNGEE. The CDR3 totals 15 residues. The CDR3 reads CASSVGGTGLNEQFF. In DNA form, the CDR3 reads TGTGCCAGCAGCGTAGGAGGGACAGGGCTCAATGAGCAGTTCTTC.

The rearrangement links TRBV4-1 to TRBJ2-1, with no clear D. Germline CDR1 reads MGHRA; CDR2 reads YSYEKL. V lost 0 bases, J lost 9 bases, and 15 bases lay in between. This CDR3 comprises 15 residues. The CDR3 protein is CASSQEPRLLGEQFF. CDR3 DNA sequence: TGCGCCAGCAGCCAAGAGCCTAGGCTTTTGGGTGAGCAGTTCTTC.

The J gene is TRBJ2-1, the V gene TRBV27; 9 nucleotides agree with TRBD1. Germline loops: CDR1 MNHEY, CDR2 SMNVEV (reference sequence). The length of the CDR3 is 15 residues. After removal of 5 bases from V and 4 bases from J, the junction contained 6 bases not matched to a gene. For the CDR3, the DNA is TGTGCCAGCAGTCTTGGACAGGGGACATACAATGAGCAGTTCTTC. Amino acids: CASSLGQGTYNEQFF.

The chain links TRBV10-3 to TRBJ2-7; 9 bases agree with TRBD1. The ends lost 2 bases at V and 5 bases at J; junction bases unmatched: 4. The CDR3 totals 14 residues. From germline, CDR1 is ENHRY and CDR2 SYGVKD. The CDR3 here is CAISETGGGDEQYF. In DNA form, the CDR3 reads TGTGCCATCAGTGAGACAGGGGGCGGGGACGAGCAGTACTTC.

This clone was seen a few times. The gene calls are TRBV2 and TRBJ2-7; TRBD1 matches at 11 bases. V was pared by 6 bases and J by 2 bases, with 6 bases of the junction left unmatched. CDR3 length: 15 amino acids. The germline CDR1 and CDR2 sequences are SNHLY and FYNNEI. CDR3 sequence: CASSPGTGGPYEQYF. CDR3 DNA sequence: TGTGCCAGCAGCCCCGGGACAGGGGGTCCCTACGAGCAGTACTTC. The whole variable domain, remainder taken from reference TRBV2 and TRBJ2-7, is EPEVTQTPSHQVTQMGQEVILRCVPISNHLYFYWYRQILGQKVEFLVSFYNNEISEKSEIFDDQFSVERPDGSNFTLKIRSTKLEDSAMYFCASSPGTGGPYEQYFGPGTRLTVT.

The chain carries TRBV5-1 and TRBJ2-3; no definite D call. CDR1 SGHRS and CDR2 YFSETQ come from the germline V gene. CDR3 length equals 14 residues. Trimming shortened V by 4 bases and J by 2 bases, and 11 bases separated the two germline ends. CDR3 in amino acids: CASSPGSTTDTQYF. CDR3 DNA: TGCGCCAGCAGCCCGGGTTCCACCACAGATACGCAGTATTTT. Looking up the rest from reference TRBV5-1 and TRBJ2-3 gives the full variable domain: KAGVTQTPRYLIKTRGQQVTLSCSPISGHRSVSWYQQTPGQGLQFLFEYFSETQRNKGNFPGRFSGRQFSNSRSEMNVSTLELGDSALYLCASSPGSTTDTQYFGPGTRLTVL.

Only one count was recorded for this clone. The CDR3 sequence: CASSYNNEKLFF. CDR3 nucleotide sequence: TGTGCCAGCAGTTATAATAATGAAAAACTGTTTTTT. This chain links TRBV2 with TRBJ1-4; D is unclear. Trimming stripped 5 bases from V and 4 bases from J, with 5 bases between. CDR3 length equals 12 residues. Germline V lookup: CDR1 SNHLY, CDR2 FYNNEI.

The rearrangement joins TRBV6-1 to TRBJ2-5, with D perhaps matching TRBD1 or TRBD2 (6 bases each). Germline loops: CDR1 MNHNS, CDR2 SASEGT. This CDR3 has 16 amino acids. The germline V and J ends were trimmed by 4 bases and 4 bases, with 19 bases remaining between them. This CDR3 is CASSGGTGNGGETQYF. DNA of the CDR3: TGTGCCAGCAGTGGGGGCACAGGGAACGGGGGAGAGACCCAGTACTTC.

The rearrangement uses TRBV6-1 and TRBJ1-5, with D possibly TRBD1 on 5 matching bases. Germline-derived CDR1 and CDR2 are MNHNS and SASEGT. The CDR3 extends over 16 amino acids. The ends were cut back, 3 bases at V and 1 base at J, with 13 bases in the middle. CDR3 nucleotides: TGTGCCAGCAGTGAGCAGGGAGTTAAGAGCAATCAGCCCCAGCATTTT. Residues: CASSEQGVKSNQPQHF.

This clone came up a few times. The J gene is TRBJ2-7, the V gene TRBV5-1; no definite D call. Trimming removed 2 bases at V and 0 bases at J, with 3 bases between. There are 12 residues in the CDR3. CDR1 and CDR2 from the germline V gene are SGHRS and YFSETQ. The CDR3 spells CASSLSSYEQYF. The DNA of the CDR3 is TGCGCCAGCAGCTTAAGCTCCTACGAGCAGTACTTC.

In nucleotides, the CDR3 is TGTGCCAGTAGTTCAGGGAGCCCTACTAATCAGCCCCAGCATTTT. It encodes CASSSGSPTNQPQHF. This chain connects TRBV19 to TRBJ1-5; D is perhaps TRBD1 (5 bases). CDR1 is LNHDA and CDR2 is SQIVND in the germline V gene (reference sequence). V dropped 5 bases and J dropped 4 bases, with 15 bases sitting between them. The CDR3 is 15 amino acids. Together with reference TRBV19 and TRBJ1-5, the CDR3 gives the full variable domain: DGGITQSPKYLFRKEGQNVTLSCEQNLNHDAMYWYRQDPGQGLRLIYYSQIVNDFQKGDIAEGYSVSREKKESFPLTVTSAQKNPTAFYLCASSSGSPTNQPQHFGDGTRLSIL.

The rearrangement joins TRBV28 to TRBJ2-5; no clear D gene. CDR1 and CDR2 (germline): MDHEN, SYDVKM. The CDR3 sequence is 13 residues long. V shed 3 bases and J shed 2 bases, with 7 bases lying between them. The CDR3 DNA reads as TGTGCCAGCAGTTTTGGCGAGCAAGAGACCCAGTACTTC. It translates to CASSFGEQETQYF.

This sequence joins TRBV4-2 and TRBJ2-7; 8 bases line up with TRBD2. CDR3 size: 17 residues. Germline lookup yields CDR1 LGHNA and CDR2 YNFKEQ. Germline trimming cut 2 bases from V and 4 bases from J; bases unmatched to any gene: 13. In nucleotides, the CDR3 is TGTGCCAGCAGCCAACCCATGGCAAGCGGGAGAACGTACGAGCAGTACTTC. Translated: CASSQPMASGRTYEQYF.

The rearrangement joins TRBV4-1 to TRBJ2-1; 10 nucleotides agree with TRBD2. Germline lookup yields CDR1 MGHRA and CDR2 YSYEKL. Trimming at V came to 1 base and at J to 3 bases, leaving 3 bases not matched to a gene. The CDR3 is 16 residues long. CDR3 in DNA: TGCGCCAGCAGCCAAGTAGGGACTAGCGACTACAATGAGCAGTTCTTC. Translated, it gives CASSQVGTSDYNEQFF.

CDR3 region: CASSPGLAALSYEQYF. The CDR3 DNA follows: TGTGCCAGCAGCCCCGGACTAGCGGCCCTCTCCTACGAGCAGTACTTC. The chain carries TRBV5-6 and TRBJ2-7; 10 nucleotides agree with TRBD2. Per germline, CDR1 SGHDT and CDR2 YYEEEE. This CDR3 comprises 16 residues. After removal of 4 bases from V and 0 bases from J, the junction contained 7 bases not matched to a gene.

The chain has TRBV5-4 and TRBJ2-7, with 9 bases fitting TRBD1. The CDR3 runs 12 residues. Looked up from germline, CDR1 is SGHNT and CDR2 is YYREEE (reference sequence). V shed 5 bases, J shed 7 bases, and the junction held 4 bases outside the gene matches. The CDR3 DNA is TGTGCCAGCAGAAACAGGGGGCGGGAGCAGTACTTC. It codes for CASRNRGREQYF. Together with reference TRBV5-4 and TRBJ2-7, the CDR3 gives the full variable domain: ETGVTQSPTHLIKTRGQQVTLRCSSQSGHNTVSWYQQALGQGPQFIFQYYREEENGRGNFPPRFSGLQFPNYSSELNVNALELDDSALYLCASRNRGREQYFGPGTRLTVT.

The chain is built from TRBV5-1 and TRBJ2-7; D remains ambiguous. Germline V gene data show CDR1 as SGHRS and CDR2 as YFSETQ. The CDR3 covers 13 residues. Trimming took 5 bases from V and 6 from J, leaving 15 bases between them. The CDR3 region is CASRREGIREQYF. CDR3 sequence (DNA): TGCGCCAGCAGAAGGGAAGGGATCCGCGAGCAGTACTTC.

The rearrangement links TRBV7-2 to TRBJ2-1; D unresolved. Germline V lookup: CDR1 SGHTA, CDR2 FQGNSA. V was pared by 1 base and J by 13 bases, with 11 bases between. The CDR3 sequence is 12 residues long. This CDR3 reads CASSLGLSSQFF. The CDR3 bases are TGTGCCAGCAGCTTAGGGCTGAGCTCACAGTTCTTC.

The genes are TRBV5-6 and TRBJ1-5, with unresolved D. Germline V gene data show CDR1 as SGHDT and CDR2 as YYEEEE. The CDR3 extends over 13 amino acids. V gave up 2 bases and J gave up 6 bases, with 9 bases separating them. The CDR3 DNA is TGTGCCAGCAGCTTTTCACAGTCTCAGCCCCAGCATTTT. This gives the protein CASSFSQSQPQHF.

A few counts support this clone. V is TRBV6-6 and J is TRBJ1-4; D is unresolved. Trimming removed 5 bases from V and 8 bases from J, with 12 bases in between. Germline-derived CDR1 and CDR2 are MNHNY and SVGAGI (reference sequence). There are 13 residues in the CDR3. CDR3 nucleotide sequence: TGTGCCAGCAGTGTCGGGGTATGGGAAAAACTGTTTTTT. Translated, it gives CASSVGVWEKLFF.

The V gene is TRBV2, the J gene TRBJ2-1; perhaps TRBD1 as D (6 bases). Trimming stripped 1 base from V and 10 bases from J, with 11 bases between. The CDR3 totals 13 residues. CDR1 and CDR2 (germline): SNHLY, FYNNEI. CDR3 DNA: TGTGCCAGCAGTGAAGTGCTGAGGGGGGAGCAGTTCTTC. Amino acids: CASSEVLRGEQFF. Together with reference TRBV2 and TRBJ2-1, the CDR3 gives the full variable domain: EPEVTQTPSHQVTQMGQEVILRCVPISNHLYFYWYRQILGQKVEFLVSFYNNEISEKSEIFDDQFSVERPDGSNFTLKIRSTKLEDSAMYFCASSEVLRGEQFFGPGTRLTVL.

The genes are TRBV7-8 and TRBJ2-7, with D possibly matching TRBD1 (6 bases). Looked up from germline, CDR1 is SGHVS and CDR2 is FQNEAQ. V lost 10 bases and J 6 bases, leaving 22 bases between the germline ends. This CDR3 region has 14 residues. This chain's CDR3 is CATSGARKYFEQYF. The DNA for the CDR3 is TGTGCCACCTCAGGGGCGCGAAAGTACTTCGAGCAGTACTTC. The full variable domain, rest sourced from reference TRBV7-8 and TRBJ2-7, is GAGVSQSPRYKVAKRGQDVALRCDPISGHVSLFWYQQALGQGPEFLTYFQNEAQLDKSGLPSDRFFAERPEGSVSTLKIQRTQQEDSAVYLCATSGARKYFEQYFGPGTRLTVT.

This sequence joins TRBV5-5 and TRBJ1-3; 9 bases align to TRBD1. From germline, CDR1 is SGHKS and CDR2 YYEKEE (reference sequence). Trimming at V came to 5 bases and at J to 0 bases, leaving 6 bases not matched to a gene. CDR3 size: 16 residues. The CDR3 is CASRGTGGLSGNTIYF. CDR3 sequence (DNA): TGTGCCAGCAGGGGAACAGGGGGCCTCTCTGGAAACACCATATATTTT.

J is TRBJ2-7 and V is TRBV18, with D hard to call. Trimming shortened V by 3 bases and J by 5 bases, and 14 bases separated the two germline ends. The CDR3 length is 14 residues. Germline lookup yields CDR1 KGHSH and CDR2 LQKENI. The CDR3 DNA reads as TGTGCCAGCTCACCTCCCGCTAAGTCCGACGAGCAGTACTTC. Translation gives CASSPPAKSDEQYF.

The genes are TRBV10-3 and TRBJ1-5; D perhaps matches TRBD1 (6 bases). From germline, CDR1 is ENHRY and CDR2 SYGVKD. Trimming left V 4 bases short and J 6 bases short, with 13 bases between. This CDR3 spans 14 amino acids. DNA for the CDR3: TGTGCCATCAGTGGGGGGCGAGAGGGTCAGCCCCAGCATTTT. This codes for CAISGGREGQPQHF.

The CDR3 DNA follows: TGCGCCAGCAGCTTGTTATCGAGGCGACTAGCGGGCCTCACAGATACGCAGTATTTT. Amino acid sequence: CASSLLSRRLAGLTDTQYF. The rearrangement links TRBV5-1 to TRBJ2-3; 10 bases agree with TRBD2. V lost 1 base to trimming and J lost 2 bases; unmatched junction nucleotides: 13. There are 19 residues in the CDR3. Germline CDR1 reads SGHRS; CDR2 reads YFSETQ.

V and J are TRBV27 and TRBJ2-7; 8 nucleotides line up with TRBD2. The junction had 6 bases not matched to a gene; V was cut back by 5 bases and J by 0 bases. There are 15 residues in the CDR3. Per germline, CDR1 MNHEY and CDR2 SMNVEV (reference sequence). The CDR3 loop reads CASSRPGGTSYEQYF. DNA of the CDR3: TGTGCCAGCAGTCGCCCGGGAGGGACCTCCTACGAGCAGTACTTC.

V and J are TRBV5-1 and TRBJ1-1; 8 nucleotides align to TRBD1. The CDR3 is made up of 14 amino acids. Trimming took 4 bases from V and 1 from J; bases not matched to a gene: 3. Germline lookup yields CDR1 SGHRS and CDR2 YFSETQ. This CDR3 is CASSIQGENTEAFF. The CDR3 coding sequence is TGCGCCAGCAGCATACAGGGGGAGAACACTGAAGCTTTCTTT.